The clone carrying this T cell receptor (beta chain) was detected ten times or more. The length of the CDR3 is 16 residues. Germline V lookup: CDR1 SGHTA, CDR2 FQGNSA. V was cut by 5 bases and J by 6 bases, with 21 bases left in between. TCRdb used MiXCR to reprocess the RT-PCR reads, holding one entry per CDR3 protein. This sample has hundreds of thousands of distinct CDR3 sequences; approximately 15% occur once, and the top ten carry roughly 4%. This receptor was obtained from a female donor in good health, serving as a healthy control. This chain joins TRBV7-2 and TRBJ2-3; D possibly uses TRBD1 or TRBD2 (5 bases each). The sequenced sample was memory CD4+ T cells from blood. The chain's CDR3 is CASSPRGGITGDTQYF. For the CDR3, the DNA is TGTGCCAGCAGCCCGAGGGGCGGAATCACCGGGGATACGCAGTATTTT.